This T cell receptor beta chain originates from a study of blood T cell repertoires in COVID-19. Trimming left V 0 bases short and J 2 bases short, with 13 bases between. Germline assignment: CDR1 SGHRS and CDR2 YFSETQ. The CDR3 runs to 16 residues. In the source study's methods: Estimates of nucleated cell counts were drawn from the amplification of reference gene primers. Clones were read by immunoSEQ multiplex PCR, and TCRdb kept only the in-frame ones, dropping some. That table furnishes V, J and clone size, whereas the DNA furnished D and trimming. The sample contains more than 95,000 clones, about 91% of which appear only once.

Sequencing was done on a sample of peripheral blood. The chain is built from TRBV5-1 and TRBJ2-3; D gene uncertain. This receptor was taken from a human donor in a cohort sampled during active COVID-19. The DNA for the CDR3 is TGCGCCAGCAGCTTGGGCACTATCCCTCCCACAGATACGCAGTATTTT. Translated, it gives CASSLGTIPPTDTQYF.